A single sample is the source of the 3 T cell receptor beta chains below, sequenced in a study of T cell responses to AZD1222 COVID-19 vaccine. The repertoire was sequenced with immunoSEQ multiplex PCR; TCRdb's copy has only in-frame clones and lacks some. This table holds approximately 150,000 clones, 90% found once. The sample in question was peripheral blood, obtained on day 0 of AZD1222 vaccination. The receptor source for this set is an adult in good health.

J is TRBJ1-1 and V is TRBV2; the D is unclear. The CDR3 covers 12 residues. Germline CDR1 and CDR2: SNHLY and FYNNEI. V lost 3 bases and J lost 1, with 3 bases in between. DNA for the CDR3: TGTGCCAGCAGTGAGGAGAACACTGAAGCTTTCTTT. Residues: CASSEENTEAFF.

The chain is built from TRBV28 and TRBJ2-7; D may be TRBD1 (6 bases). CDR3 size: 13 residues. V lost 6 bases to trimming and J lost 2 bases, with 11 bases between them. Germline CDR1 MDHEN, CDR2 SYDVKM. The CDR3 nucleotides are TGTGCCAGCAGCTATTCAGGGGCCTACGAGCAGTACTTC. This codes for CASSYSGAYEQYF.

This chain connects TRBV6-1 to TRBJ1-2; TRBD1 matches 9 bases. The CDR3 extends over 16 amino acids. Germline V gives CDR1 MNHNS, CDR2 SASEGT. The trim removed 3 bases at V and 7 bases at J, leaving 12 bases unmatched. This CDR3 reads CASSDSAGQGRAGYTF. As DNA, the CDR3 is TGTGCCAGCAGTGATTCTGCAGGACAGGGGAGGGCTGGCTACACCTTC.